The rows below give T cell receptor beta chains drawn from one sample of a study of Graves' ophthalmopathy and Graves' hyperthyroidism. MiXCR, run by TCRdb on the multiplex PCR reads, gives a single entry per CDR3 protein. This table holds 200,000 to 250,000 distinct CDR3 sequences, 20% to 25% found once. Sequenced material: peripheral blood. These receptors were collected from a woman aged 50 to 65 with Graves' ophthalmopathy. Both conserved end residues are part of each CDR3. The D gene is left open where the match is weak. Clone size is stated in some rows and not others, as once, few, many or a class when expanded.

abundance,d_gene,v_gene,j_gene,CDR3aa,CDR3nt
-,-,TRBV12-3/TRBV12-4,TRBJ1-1,CASSARRRAEAIF,TGTGCCAGCAGTGCCCGGCGTAGGGCGGAAGCTATCTTT
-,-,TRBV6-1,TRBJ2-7,CASIYSWSSYEQYF,TGTGCCAGCATCTATTCCTGGAGTTCCTACGAGCAGTACTTC
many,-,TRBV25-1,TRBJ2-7,CASSRWSGPYEQYF,TGTGCCAGCAGTCGGTGGAGCGGTCCCTACGAGCAGTACTTC
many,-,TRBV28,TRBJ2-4,CASSPRGSGDIQYF,TGTGCCAGCAGCCCCCGGGGGTCAGGGGACATTCAGTACTTC
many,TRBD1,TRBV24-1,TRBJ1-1,CATSDGQGLNTEAFF,TGTGCCACCAGTGATGGACAGGGGCTGAACACTGAAGCTTTCTTT
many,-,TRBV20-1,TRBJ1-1,CSARQGNTEAFF,TGCAGTGCTAGACAGGGGAACACTGAAGCTTTCTTT
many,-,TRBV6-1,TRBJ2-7,CASSPGMNSYEQYF,TGTGCCAGCAGTCCGGGAATGAACTCCTACGAGCAGTACTTC
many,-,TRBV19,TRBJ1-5,CASSNRQYNQPQHF,TGTGCCAGTAGTAATCGACAGTACAATCAGCCCCAGCATTTT
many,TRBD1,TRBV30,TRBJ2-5,CAWSVGRGFRETQYF,TGTGCCTGGAGTGTAGGCAGGGGGTTCAGGGAGACCCAGTACTTC
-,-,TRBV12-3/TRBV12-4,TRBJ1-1,CASVWGGARTEAFF,TGTGCCAGCGTCTGGGGGGGGGCGCGAACTGAAGCTTTCTTT
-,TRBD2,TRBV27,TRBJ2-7,CASSLSGLAGAYEQYF,TGTGCCAGCAGTTTATCCGGACTAGCGGGGGCCTACGAGCAGTACTTC
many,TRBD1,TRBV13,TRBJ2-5,CASSSWTGRRETQYF,TGTGCCAGCAGCTCCTGGACAGGGAGGCGGGAGACCCAGTACTTC